These T cell receptor beta chains were read from a single sample in a study of T cell responses to AZD1222 COVID-19 vaccine. This table comes from immunoSEQ multiplex PCR, and its TCRdb copy is limited to in-frame clones, with some not included. The table shows 85,000 to 90,000 clones, with around 90% occurring only once. The sequencing used peripheral blood, collected 28 days after the second AZD1222 dose. These receptors originate from an adult who received the AZD1222 COVID-19 vaccine. CDR3s include the opening cysteine and the closing phenylalanine or tryptophan. Each record gives: CDR3 length, J gene, V gene, clone size, D gene, CDR3 protein, CDR3 DNA. The D gene is left open where the match is weak. The size field is filled for only some rows; it gives once, few, many or a size class.

13 | TRBJ1-2 | TRBV6-1 | NA | TRBD1 | CASLRGQGYGYTF | TGTGCCAGCCTCAGGGGGCAAGGTTATGGCTACACCTTC
13 | TRBJ1-2 | TRBV6-1 | NA | NA | CASSDGANYGYTF | TGTGCCAGCAGCGACGGGGCTAACTATGGCTACACCTTC
15 | TRBJ2-5 | TRBV3-1/TRBV3-2 | NA | TRBD1 | CASSHDRGGQETQYF | TGTGCCAGCAGCCATGACAGGGGGGGGCAAGAGACCCAGTACTTC
14 | TRBJ1-5 | TRBV27 | NA | NA | CASSLGSGYQPQHF | TGTGCCAGCAGTTTGGGCAGCGGCTATCAGCCCCAGCATTTT
18 | TRBJ2-6 | TRBV4-1 | NA | TRBD1 | CASSQAGTGTSGANVLTF | TGCGCCAGCAGCCAAGCCGGGACAGGGACATCTGGGGCCAACGTCCTGACTTTC
16 | TRBJ1-3 | TRBV11-2 | NA | TRBD1 | CASSPGGLGSGNTIYF | TGTGCCAGCAGCCCAGGGGGGCTTGGGTCTGGAAACACCATATATTTT
14 | TRBJ1-1 | TRBV6-5 | NA | NA | CASSTGIMNTEAFF | TGTGCCAGCAGCACAGGGATTATGAACACTGAAGCTTTCTTT
12 | TRBJ2-1 | TRBV7-8 | NA | NA | CASGGRYNEQFF | TGTGCCAGCGGGGGGCGTTACAATGAGCAGTTCTTC
14 | TRBJ2-1 | TRBV7-3 | once | TRBD2 | CATKAGTSDNEQFF | TGTGCCACAAAAGCGGGGACCTCTGACAATGAGCAGTTCTTC
15 | TRBJ1-3 | TRBV10-2 | NA | NA | CASSEAGRGSYTIYF | TGCGCCAGCAGTGAAGCCGGGCGGGGCTCGTACACCATATATTTT
19 | TRBJ1-4 | TRBV12-2 | NA | NA | CASRLALTSHLCTNEKLFF | TGTGCAAGTCGCTTAGCGCTAACCAGCCATTTGTGTACTAATGAAAAACTGTTTTTT
12 | TRBJ1-1 | TRBV29-1 | NA | NA | CSVGRSNTEAFF | TGCAGCGTGGGTCGTTCGAACACTGAAGCTTTCTTT
12 | TRBJ2-7 | TRBV5-1 | NA | NA | CASSFSGYEQYF | TGCGCCAGCAGCTTTTCAGGCTACGAGCAGTACTTC
15 | TRBJ1-2 | TRBV7-2 | NA | TRBD1 | CASSFTGTGGDGYTF | TGTGCCAGCAGCTTCACCGGGACAGGGGGCGATGGCTACACCTTC
19 | TRBJ2-1 | TRBV19 | NA | NA | CASSMRGVVGLLGEGEQFF | TGTGCCAGTAGTATGAGGGGTGTGGTTGGTTTATTGGGGGAAGGTGAGCAGTTCTTC
15 | TRBJ2-3 | TRBV14 | NA | TRBD2 | CASSRAAGHWDTQYF | TGTGCCAGCAGCCGGGCAGCGGGGCATTGGGATACGCAGTATTTT
13 | TRBJ1-5 | TRBV15 | NA | NA | CATSKQGNQPQHF | TGTGCCACCAGTAAACAGGGCAATCAGCCCCAGCATTTT
16 | TRBJ1-6 | TRBV5-1 | NA | NA | CASSLSGVLGNSPLHF | TGCGCCAGCAGCTTGAGCGGGGTTTTGGGTAATTCACCCCTCCACTTT
13 | TRBJ1-5 | TRBV5-6 | NA | NA | CASSFTRSQPQHF | TGTGCCAGCAGCTTCACCAGAAGTCAGCCCCAGCATTTT
13 | TRBJ1-2 | TRBV12-3/TRBV12-4 | NA | NA | CASSKVGGRGYTF | TGTGCCAGCAGTAAGGTCGGGGGCCGCGGCTACACCTTC
13 | TRBJ1-2 | TRBV12-3/TRBV12-4 | NA | TRBD1 | CASRAAGGAGNTF | TGTGCCAGCAGGGCCGCAGGGGGCGCGGGTAACACCTTC
14 | TRBJ1-5 | TRBV27 | NA | NA | CASSSYASNQPQHF | TGTGCCAGCAGTTCGTATGCGAGCAATCAGCCCCAGCATTTT
14 | TRBJ1-2 | TRBV7-9 | NA | TRBD1 | CASSPRQGYSGYTF | TGTGCCAGCAGCCCCCGACAGGGGTATTCTGGCTACACCTTC
14 | TRBJ2-2 | TRBV5-1 | NA | NA | CASSLPGNTGELFF | TGCGCCAGCAGCTTGCCAGGAAACACCGGGGAGCTGTTTTTT
15 | TRBJ2-1 | TRBV6-5 | NA | TRBD2 | CASSRTSGAYNEQFF | TGTGCCAGCAGTCGGACTAGCGGGGCCTACAATGAGCAGTTCTTC
17 | TRBJ1-2 | TRBV5-1 | NA | TRBD1 | CASSLEEGGPWSYGYTF | TGCGCCAGCAGCTTGGAAGAAGGGGGCCCCTGGAGCTATGGCTACACCTTC
15 | TRBJ2-2 | TRBV7-3 | once | NA | CASSPTVSTTGELFF | TGTGCCAGCAGCCCGACCGTCAGCACCACCGGGGAGCTGTTTTTT
13 | TRBJ1-4 | TRBV29-1 | NA | NA | CSVAGVPNEKLFF | TGCAGCGTTGCCGGGGTCCCTAATGAAAAACTGTTTTTT
14 | TRBJ1-2 | TRBV24-1 | NA | NA | CATSDAGQTGGYTF | TGTGCCACCAGTGATGCGGGTCAGACTGGAGGCTACACCTTC
13 | TRBJ1-2 | TRBV15 | NA | NA | CATSRTNDYGYTF | TGTGCCACCAGCAGGACGAATGACTATGGCTACACCTTC
14 | TRBJ2-1 | TRBV11-2 | NA | NA | CASSLVDLGFEQFF | TGTGCCAGCAGCTTAGTGGACTTGGGGTTTGAGCAGTTCTTC